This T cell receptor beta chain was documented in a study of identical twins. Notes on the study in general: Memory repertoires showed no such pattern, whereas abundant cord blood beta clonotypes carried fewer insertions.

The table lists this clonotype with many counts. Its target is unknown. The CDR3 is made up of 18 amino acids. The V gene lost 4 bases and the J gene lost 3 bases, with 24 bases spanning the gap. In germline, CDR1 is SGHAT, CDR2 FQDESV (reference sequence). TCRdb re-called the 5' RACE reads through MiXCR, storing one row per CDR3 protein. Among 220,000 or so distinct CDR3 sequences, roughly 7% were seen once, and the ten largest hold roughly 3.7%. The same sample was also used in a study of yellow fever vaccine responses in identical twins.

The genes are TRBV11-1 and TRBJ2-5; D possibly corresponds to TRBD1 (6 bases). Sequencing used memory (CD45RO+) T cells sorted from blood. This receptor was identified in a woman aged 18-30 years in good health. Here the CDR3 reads CASSSIITGYAEKETQYF. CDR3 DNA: TGTGCCAGCAGCTCTATCATAACAGGGTATGCGGAAAAAGAGACCCAGTACTTC.